One and the same sample provided the 29 T cell receptor beta chains below, sequenced in a study of T-cell reconstitution after alpha-beta-depleted transplantation in children. The TCRbeta library was prepared with unique molecular identifiers. TCRdb re-called the PCR reads with MiXCR, one entry per CDR3 protein. The sample lists 190,000 or so distinct CDR3 sequences; approximately 14% were seen once. The sequencing used PBMCs from the stem cell graft donor, collected from the stem cell graft. The origin of the receptors is a human donor who donated a stem cell graft to a child with acute lymphoblastic leukemia.

V gene TRBV28 combines with J gene TRBJ2-7; 9 nucleotides match TRBD2. V lost 8 bases to trimming and J lost 2 bases; unmatched junction nucleotides: 10. Per the germline V gene, CDR1 is MDHEN and CDR2 is SYDVKM. The CDR3 has 15 amino acids. The CDR3 nucleotides read TGTGCCAGCCGGTGGACTAGCGAATGGGCCTACGAGCAGTACTTC. As protein: CASRWTSEWAYEQYF. Looking up the rest from reference TRBV28 and TRBJ2-7 gives the full variable domain: DVKVTQSSRYLVKRTGEKVFLECVQDMDHENMFWYRQDPGLGLRLIYFSYDVKMKEKGDIPEGYSVSREKKERFSLILESASTNQTSMYLCASRWTSEWAYEQYFGPGTRLTVT.

J is TRBJ2-1 and V is TRBV7-8, with D perhaps matching TRBD2 (6 bases). The CDR3 runs to 17 residues. Germline CDR1 is SGHVS and CDR2 is FQNEAQ. With 2 bases removed from V and 3 bases from J, the gap between germline ends came to 17 bases. The CDR3 coding sequence is TGTGCCAGCAGCTTATTATTGTACGGGAGAAACTACAATGAGCAGTTCTTC. Its translation is CASSLLLYGRNYNEQFF.

This clonotype was counted ten times or more. The V call is TRBV5-1, the J call TRBJ1-1, with 9 bases aligning to TRBD1. V shed 5 bases, J shed 10 bases, and the junction held 6 bases outside the gene matches. This CDR3 region has 12 residues. Germline V lookup: CDR1 SGHRS, CDR2 YFSETQ. CDR3 sequence (DNA): TGCGCCAGCAGTCTTGGACAGGGGAGAGCTTTCTTT. As protein: CASSLGQGRAFF.

This chain joins TRBV10-3 and TRBJ2-1, with 13 bases lining up with TRBD2. V trimming: 0 bases; J trimming: 10 bases; junction bases outside the gene matches: 9. The CDR3 consists of 17 residues. Germline CDR1 ENHRY, CDR2 SYGVKD. The CDR3 loop is CAISESGLAGVRGEQFF. The CDR3, as DNA: TGTGCCATCAGTGAGTCCGGACTAGCGGGAGTCCGGGGCGAGCAGTTCTTC.

The chain links TRBV12-3 or TRBV12-4 to TRBJ2-2; 9 bases line up with TRBD1. CDR3 length: 17 residues. Trimming removed 5 bases from V and 1 base from J; junction bases left unmatched: 8. Written as DNA, the CDR3 is TGTGCCAGCAGTCGAATTCTGGGACAGGGGAACACCGGGGAGCTGTTTTTT. It is translated as CASSRILGQGNTGELFF.

In this sample, this clonotype turned up many times. The rearrangement uses TRBV5-1 and TRBJ2-6; no reliable D call. In germline, CDR1 is SGHRS, CDR2 YFSETQ. Trimming took off 0 bases at V and 0 bases at J, with 7 bases between the two ends. The CDR3 runs to 16 residues. This CDR3 reads CASSLAGYSGANVLTF. CDR3 coding DNA: TGCGCCAGCAGCTTGGCAGGCTACTCTGGGGCCAACGTCCTGACTTTC.

The CDR3 loop reads CASSYSAVYNEQFF. The CDR3, as DNA: TGTGCCAGCAGCTACAGCGCGGTCTACAATGAGCAGTTCTTC. The rearrangement joins TRBV7-2 to TRBJ2-1; D gene unclear. This CDR3 comprises 14 residues. Trimming pared 4 bases from V and 3 bases from J, leaving 10 bases between. Germline values: CDR1 SGHTA, CDR2 FQGNSA.

This clonotype has a count of ten or more. CDR3 protein: CASSAGLAGGLGTDTQYF. The CDR3 DNA follows: TGTGCCAGCAGCGCCGGACTAGCGGGAGGGCTTGGCACAGATACGCAGTATTTT. The J gene is TRBJ2-3, the V gene TRBV7-8; 15 nucleotides agree with TRBD2. Trimming cost V 5 bases and J 1 base; bases outside gene matches: 7. CDR1 is SGHVS, CDR2 FQNEAQ, per germline. The CDR3 length is 18 residues.

This rearrangement joins TRBV29-1 to TRBJ2-7, with 7 bases identical to TRBD1. Germline-derived CDR1 and CDR2 are SQVTM and ANQGSEA. CDR3 length: 15 amino acids. The junction had 13 bases not matched to a gene; V was cut back by 4 bases and J by 4 bases. CDR3 coding DNA: TGCAGCGTTGGAGATTTGGGACAGCCCGTATACGAGCAGTACTTC. It specifies CSVGDLGQPVYEQYF.

This clonotype came up many times. The chain is built from TRBV6-5 and TRBJ1-2; D possibly corresponds to TRBD1 (6 bases). From germline, CDR1 is MNHEY and CDR2 SVGAGI. Trimming took off 5 bases at V and 2 bases at J, with 18 bases between the two ends. The CDR3 totals 16 residues. The chain's CDR3 is CASSPPRTERNYGYTF. CDR3 sequence (DNA): TGTGCCAGCAGTCCCCCCCGGACAGAAAGAAACTATGGCTACACCTTC.

This clonotype was counted at least ten times. Germline and junction disagree at one end, which may indicate a read error. The chain has TRBV7-9 and TRBJ2-5; TRBD1 aligns across 9 bases. CDR3 length: 11 amino acids. Germline V gives CDR1 SEHNR, CDR2 FQNEAQ (reference sequence). The CDR3 reads CASSRRDRVDF. CDR3 sequence (DNA): TGTGCCAGCAGCCGGCGGGACAGGGTAGACTTC. The variable domain in full, with the rest retrieved from reference TRBV7-9 and TRBJ2-5, is DTGVSQNPRHKITKRGQNVTFRCDPISEHNRLYWYRQTLGQGPEFLTYFQNEAQLEKSRLLSDRFSAERPKGSFSTLEIQRTEQGDSAMYLCASSRRDRVDFGPGTRLLVL.

This clonotype has a count of ten or more. The chain employs TRBV20-1 and TRBJ2-1; 7 bases align to TRBD2. CDR1 DFQATT and CDR2 SNEGSKA come from the germline V gene (reference sequence). V lost 3 bases, J lost 1 base, and 9 bases stayed unmatched. The CDR3 has 16 amino acids. The CDR3 DNA reads as TGCAGTGCTAGTAGGCTAGCGGTAGAATCCTACAATGAGCAGTTCTTC. Translation gives CSASRLAVESYNEQFF.

Many counts were recorded for this clonotype. This rearrangement joins TRBV12-3 or TRBV12-4 to TRBJ2-3; the match to TRBD2 covers 8 bases. After removal of 3 bases from V and 6 bases from J, the junction contained 14 bases not matched to a gene. The CDR3 runs to 17 residues. CDR3 in DNA: TGTGCCAGCAGTTTCAAGCAACTAGCGGCCCCGGGCGATACGCAGTATTTT. Translated, it gives CASSFKQLAAPGDTQYF.

At least ten counts were recorded for this clonotype. The rearrangement links TRBV12-3 or TRBV12-4 to TRBJ2-6; no reliable D call. The CDR3 has 13 residues. CDR3 in amino acids: CGSMAPGANVLTF. The CDR3 DNA reads TGTGGCAGTATGGCCCCTGGGGCCAACGTCCTGACTTTC.

This clonotype was observed a few times. The chain links TRBV6-1 to TRBJ2-7; TRBD2 aligns across 10 bases. Germline V gene sequence: CDR1 MNHNS, CDR2 SASEGT. CDR3 length: 15 amino acids. The J segment lost 0 bases and the V segment lost 6 bases, leaving 5 bases of the junction unmatched. The CDR3 region is CASRLAGDLSYEQYF. The CDR3 DNA sequence: TGTGCCAGCAGGCTAGCGGGGGATCTCTCCTACGAGCAGTACTTC.

This clonotype was seen repeatedly, ten times or more. The V and J genes are TRBV5-1 and TRBJ1-2, with D possibly being TRBD1 (5 bases). This CDR3 is 16 amino acids long. The V end lost 4 bases, the J end lost 2 bases, and 18 bases lay between the germline ends. Germline assignment: CDR1 SGHRS and CDR2 YFSETQ. In DNA, the CDR3 is TGCGCCAGCAGCGTATATGGGGGTCCCTCCAACTATGGCTACACCTTC. Protein: CASSVYGGPSNYGYTF.

In this sample, this clonotype turned up many times. V is TRBV20-1 and J is TRBJ2-1; TRBD1 might be the D (5 bases). This CDR3 is 16 amino acids long. Germline V gives CDR1 DFQATT, CDR2 SNEGSKA (reference sequence). V lost 5 bases to trimming and J lost 2 bases, with 19 bases between them. The CDR3 coding sequence is TGCAGTGCTCACGGCCTTACAGGAGTACCCTACAATGAGCAGTTCTTC. Amino acids: CSAHGLTGVPYNEQFF.

In its sample, this clonotype was seen many times. The chain has TRBV5-1 and TRBJ2-1; D may be TRBD1 or TRBD2 (5 bases each). The length of the CDR3 is 16 residues. Germline assignment: CDR1 SGHRS and CDR2 YFSETQ. The V gene lost 5 bases and the J gene lost 8 bases, with 23 bases spanning the gap. For the CDR3, the DNA is TGCGCCAGCAGGTTTCCGGGCCTACAGAGGGGCCATGAGCAGTTCTTC. Its protein product is CASRFPGLQRGHEQFF. Together with reference TRBV5-1 and TRBJ2-1, the CDR3 gives the full variable domain: KAGVTQTPRYLIKTRGQQVTLSCSPISGHRSVSWYQQTPGQGLQFLFEYFSETQRNKGNFPGRFSGRQFSNSRSEMNVSTLELGDSALYLCASRFPGLQRGHEQFFGPGTRLTVL.

This clonotype occurred many times. The V gene is TRBV7-8, the J gene TRBJ2-2; 13 bases fit TRBD2. From germline, CDR1 is SGHVS and CDR2 FQNEAQ. The CDR3 length is 17 residues. J gave up 3 bases and V 5 bases, and 6 bases lay outside the gene matches. In nucleotides, the CDR3 is TGTGCCAGCAGCCCCTGGACTAGCGGGAGCTACACCGGGGAGCTGTTTTTT. This sequence encodes CASSPWTSGSYTGELFF. Together with reference TRBV7-8 and TRBJ2-2, the CDR3 gives the full variable domain: GAGVSQSPRYKVAKRGQDVALRCDPISGHVSLFWYQQALGQGPEFLTYFQNEAQLDKSGLPSDRFFAERPEGSVSTLKIQRTQQEDSAVYLCASSPWTSGSYTGELFFGEGSRLTVL.

The V and J genes are TRBV3-1 and TRBJ2-6, with 7 bases fitting TRBD2. The length of the CDR3 is 21 residues. Germline assignment: CDR1 LGHDT and CDR2 YNNKEL (reference sequence). V was pared by 0 bases and J by 0 bases, with 14 bases of the junction left unmatched. The CDR3 DNA reads TGTGCCAGCAGCCAAGATCTTGGGTGGGAGGGATCCACCTCTGGGGCCAACGTCCTGACTTTC. It is translated as CASSQDLGWEGSTSGANVLTF.

As to this clonotype: An end of the junction does not agree with germline; a read error may underlie this. The rearrangement joins TRBV5-6 to TRBJ2-7, with 11 bases that match TRBD2. Germline-derived CDR1 and CDR2 are SGHDT and YYEEEE. This CDR3 spans 14 amino acids. CDR3 loop: CAGSLASGRYEQYF. CDR3 DNA sequence: TGTGCCGGCAGCTTGGCTAGCGGGAGGTACGAGCAGTACTTC.

This clonotype was found a few times. The chain carries TRBV6-5 and TRBJ2-7; 7 positions agree with TRBD1. The CDR3 covers 15 residues. V was clipped by 0 bases and J by 4 bases; unmatched bases: 6. Germline values: CDR1 MNHEY, CDR2 SVGAGI. CDR3 nucleotides: TGTGCCAGCAGTTACTCTGGCAGGGGGAAATACGAGCAGTACTTC. Its protein is CASSYSGRGKYEQYF.

This clonotype was counted ten times or more. This chain connects TRBV5-1 to TRBJ2-1, with 7 bases that match TRBD1. Germline lookup yields CDR1 SGHRS and CDR2 YFSETQ. This CDR3 contains 16 residues. Losses at the gene ends were 4 bases for V and 9 bases for J; bases not matched to a gene: 16. CDR3 region: CASSMNSGTALVEQFF. Written as DNA, the CDR3 is TGCGCCAGCAGCATGAATTCCGGGACAGCCCTCGTTGAGCAGTTCTTC.

DNA of the CDR3: TGTGCCAGCTCTACAAAAGAGGGGACGGGCACCAAGCAGTTCTTC. Its protein product is CASSTKEGTGTKQFF. This sequence joins TRBV18 and TRBJ2-1, with D perhaps assigned TRBD1 or TRBD2 (5 bases each). Germline CDR1 is KGHSH and CDR2 is LQKENI. The V gene lost 6 bases and the J gene lost 11 bases, with 23 bases spanning the gap. This CDR3 region has 15 residues.

This clonotype was seen only a few times. The chain's CDR3 is CSARGGQGAGLRRSPLHF. CDR3 DNA sequence: TGCAGTGCTAGAGGCGGACAGGGGGCAGGTTTACGTCGGTCACCCCTCCACTTT. The J gene is TRBJ1-6, the V gene TRBV20-1, with 11 bases identical to TRBD1. Germline lookup yields CDR1 DFQATT and CDR2 SNEGSKA (reference sequence). This CDR3 is 18 amino acids long. Germline trimming cut 1 base from V and 10 bases from J; bases unmatched to any gene: 15.

V is TRBV7-8 and J is TRBJ2-1; the match to TRBD2 covers 10 bases. CDR3 length equals 16 residues. With V trimmed by 5 bases and J by 7 bases, 11 bases remained unmatched. Germline values: CDR1 SGHVS, CDR2 FQNEAQ. The CDR3 nucleotides read TGTGCCAGCAGCCAGGCCAGCGGGAGGGTGGAAAATGAGCAGTTCTTC. It is translated as CASSQASGRVENEQFF.

As concerns this clonotype: A much bigger clone sits one base away, suggesting this may be a read error. V gene TRBV6-1 combines with J gene TRBJ2-1, with D possibly called TRBD1 or TRBD2 (6 bases each). The CDR3 runs to 13 residues. CDR1 is MNHNS and CDR2 is SASEGT in the germline V gene. The CDR3 protein is CARSPIRGDEQFF. CDR3 DNA: TGTGCCCGCAGCCCAATAAGGGGGGACGAGCAGTTCTTC.

This clonotype was observed many times. The chain couples TRBV4-2 to TRBJ2-7; 8 bases are a match to TRBD2. Germline CDR1 reads LGHNA; CDR2 reads YNFKEQ. This CDR3 has 17 amino acids. Unmatched junction bases numbered 11, after V lost 3 bases and J lost 1 base. The CDR3 region is CASSQVAVAGQSYEQYF. The CDR3 region has the DNA TGTGCCAGCAGCCAGGTAGCGGTAGCGGGACAATCCTACGAGCAGTACTTC.

This clonotype was observed a handful of times. The chain links TRBV30 to TRBJ2-3, with D unresolved. Germline assignment: CDR1 GTSNPN and CDR2 SVGIG (reference sequence). The CDR3 has 11 residues. V lost 2 bases and J 4 bases, leaving 4 bases between the germline ends. The CDR3 nucleotides are TGTGCCTGGAGTCAGCCAGATACGCAGTATTTT. Translated: CAWSQPDTQYF.